A single sample gave rise to the 4 T cell receptor beta chains below, sequenced in a study of T cell responses to AZD1222 COVID-19 vaccine. Clones were read by immunoSEQ multiplex PCR, and TCRdb kept only the in-frame ones, dropping some. Of around 130,000 clones listed, around 90% are singletons. Here the sequenced sample was peripheral blood, taken on day 0 of AZD1222 vaccination. The receptors were gathered from an adult in good health.

The rearrangement links TRBV7-8 to TRBJ1-5; D not certain. The CDR3 extends over 16 amino acids. V was pared by 1 base and J by 2 bases, with 12 bases between. In germline, CDR1 is SGHVS, CDR2 FQNEAQ. This chain's CDR3 is CASSLVAGKGNQPQHF. The CDR3, as DNA: TGTGCCAGCAGCTTAGTAGCGGGAAAGGGCAATCAGCCCCAGCATTTT.

The genes are TRBV28 and TRBJ1-2; TRBD1 might be the D (5 bases). Deletions cut 3 bases from V and 8 bases from J, with 16 bases between. Germline assignment: CDR1 MDHEN and CDR2 SYDVKM. CDR3 length equals 14 residues. In DNA form, the CDR3 reads TGTGCCAGCAGTTTCCGAGGTGGGGGATTAGGCTACACCTTC. It is translated as CASSFRGGGLGYTF.

V and J are TRBV5-6 and TRBJ2-4, with D tentatively TRBD1 or TRBD2 (5 bases each). The CDR3 runs 15 residues. In germline, CDR1 is SGHDT, CDR2 YYEEEE. Trimming shortened V by 3 bases and J by 0 bases, and 10 bases separated the two germline ends. The CDR3 bases are TGTGCCAGCAGCTGGGCCGGGACAGCCAAAAACATTCAGTACTTC. Protein sequence: CASSWAGTAKNIQYF.

Turning to this clone: The sample has other DNA sequences that encode this CDR3 too. The V call is TRBV30, the J call TRBJ1-5; D is ambiguous. The V gene's germline CDR1 is GTSNPN and CDR2 SVGIG (reference sequence). Between the trimmed V and J ends, which lost 1 base and 2 bases, there was a span of 6 bases. The CDR3 has 13 amino acids. This chain's CDR3 is CAWSGRGNQPQHF. Here the CDR3 DNA reads TGTGCCTGGAGTGGTAGGGGCAATCAGCCCCAGCATTTT. The complete variable domain, with remaining parts taken from reference TRBV30 and TRBJ1-5, reads SQTIHQWPATLVQPVGSPLSLECTVEGTSNPNLYWYRQAAGRGLQLLFYSVGIGQISSEVPQNLSASRPQDRQFILSSKKLLLSDSGFYLCAWSGRGNQPQHFGDGTRLSIL.